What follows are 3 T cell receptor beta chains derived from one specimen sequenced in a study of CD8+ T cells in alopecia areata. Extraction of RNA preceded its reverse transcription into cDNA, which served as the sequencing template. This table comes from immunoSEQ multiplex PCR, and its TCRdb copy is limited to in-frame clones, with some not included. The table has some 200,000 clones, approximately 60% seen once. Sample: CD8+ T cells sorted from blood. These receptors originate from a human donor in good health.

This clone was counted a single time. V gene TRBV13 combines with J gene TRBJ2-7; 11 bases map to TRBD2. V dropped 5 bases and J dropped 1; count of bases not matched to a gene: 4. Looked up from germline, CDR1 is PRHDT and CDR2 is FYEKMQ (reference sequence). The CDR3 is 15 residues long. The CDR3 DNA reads TGTGCCAGCAGCCAACTAGCGGGGGTATCCTACGAGCAGTACTTC. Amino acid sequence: CASSQLAGVSYEQYF.

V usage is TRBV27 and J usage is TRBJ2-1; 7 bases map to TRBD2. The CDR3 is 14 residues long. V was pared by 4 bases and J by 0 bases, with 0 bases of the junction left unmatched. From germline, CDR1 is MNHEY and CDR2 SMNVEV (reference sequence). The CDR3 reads CASSWTSSYNEQFF. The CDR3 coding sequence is TGTGCCAGCAGTTGGACTAGCTCCTACAATGAGCAGTTCTTC.

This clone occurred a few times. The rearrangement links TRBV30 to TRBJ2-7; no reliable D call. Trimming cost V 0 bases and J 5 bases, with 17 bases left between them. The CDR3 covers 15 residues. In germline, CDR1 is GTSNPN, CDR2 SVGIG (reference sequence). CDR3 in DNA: TGTGCCTGGAGTGTACGCTACAGCATGGCCAACGAGCAGTACTTC. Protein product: CAWSVRYSMANEQYF.